This T cell receptor beta chain was sequenced for a study of blood T cell repertoires in COVID-19. This CDR3 comprises 15 residues. With V trimmed by 1 base and J by 8 bases, 9 bases remained unmatched. Germline V gives CDR1 LGHNA, CDR2 YSLEER. Authors' methods: Estimated nucleated cell counts came from reference gene primer amplification. Sequenced by immunoSEQ multiplex PCR; TCRdb stores in-frame clones only, minus some. V and J calls and clone size follow that table, whereas D and trimming were derived from the DNA. The table has 150,000 to 200,000 clones, roughly 90% seen once. The chain carries TRBV4-3 and TRBJ1-2; 8 nucleotides line up with TRBD1. Source material: peripheral blood. This TCR was sampled from an older woman with COVID-19, enrolled during active disease. CDR3 loop: CASSQVGQGAWGYTF. The CDR3 DNA is TGCGCCAGCAGCCAAGTCGGCCAGGGGGCATGGGGCTACACCTTC.